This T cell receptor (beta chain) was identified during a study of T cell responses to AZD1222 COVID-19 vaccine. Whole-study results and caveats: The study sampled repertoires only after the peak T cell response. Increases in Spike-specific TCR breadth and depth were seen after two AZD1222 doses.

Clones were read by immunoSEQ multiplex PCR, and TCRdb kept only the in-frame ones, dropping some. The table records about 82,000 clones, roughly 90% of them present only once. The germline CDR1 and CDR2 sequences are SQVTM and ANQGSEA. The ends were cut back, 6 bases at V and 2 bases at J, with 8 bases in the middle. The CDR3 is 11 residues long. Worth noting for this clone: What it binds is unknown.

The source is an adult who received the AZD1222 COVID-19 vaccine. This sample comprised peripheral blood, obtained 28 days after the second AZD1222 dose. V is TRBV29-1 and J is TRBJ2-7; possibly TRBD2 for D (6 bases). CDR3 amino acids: CSVEGPYEQYF. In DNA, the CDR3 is TGCAGCGTGGAGGGGCCCTACGAGCAGTACTTC.